Shown below are 22 T cell receptor beta chains from a single sample sequenced in a study of T cell repertoires in cytomegalovirus infection. TCRdb itself ran the reads through MiXCR, one entry per CDR3 protein. The table includes roughly 350,000 distinct CDR3 sequences, 34% detected once. No antigen has been assigned to these receptors. Sequences were derived from cultured PBMCs, sampled from culture after CMV antigen stimulation. These receptors all come from a human donor in good health (CMV status not recorded). Some clones in this sample may be carry-over from other donors' samples.

The J gene is TRBJ1-1, the V gene TRBV27, with 7 positions matching TRBD1. Germline CDR1 reads MNHEY; CDR2 reads SMNVEV (reference sequence). CDR3 length: 15 amino acids. Unmatched junction bases numbered 7, after V lost 6 bases and J lost 0 bases. The CDR3 region is CASRSSGGLNTEAFF. As DNA, the CDR3 is TGTGCCAGCAGATCCTCAGGGGGACTGAACACTGAAGCTTTCTTT.

This rearrangement joins TRBV6-8 to TRBJ1-4; no firm D call. The CDR3 covers 14 residues. Germline lookup yields CDR1 MNHGY and CDR2 SAAAGT. Between the trimmed V and J ends, which lost 2 bases and 10 bases, there was a span of 14 bases. The CDR3, as DNA: TGTGCCAGCAGTTACCTAGGCCCTCGAGGAAAACTGTTTTTT. It specifies CASSYLGPRGKLFF.

The chain couples TRBV9 to TRBJ2-2, with 14 bases fitting TRBD2. The CDR3 totals 16 residues. Germline V CDR1 and CDR2: SGDLS, YYNGEE. Losses at the gene ends were 4 bases for V and 9 bases for J; bases not matched to a gene: 8. The CDR3 DNA reads TGTGCCAGCAGCTCCCCCCGACTAGCGGGAGGGTGGGAGCTGTTTTTT. It specifies CASSSPRLAGGWELFF.

In DNA, the CDR3 is TGTGCCAGCAGCCGATCTACCCTCAATCAGCCCCAGCATTTT. Protein product: CASSRSTLNQPQHF. The rearrangement joins TRBV7-9 to TRBJ1-5, with D unresolved. The CDR3 has 14 amino acids. V lost 5 bases and J lost 3, with 11 bases in between. Per the germline V gene, CDR1 is SEHNR and CDR2 is FQNEAQ (reference sequence).

This clonotype was detected once. This chain uses TRBV9 with TRBJ2-3; TRBD2 matches 10 bases. CDR3 length equals 13 residues. V lost 9 bases, J lost 3 bases, and 4 bases stayed unmatched. Germline values: CDR1 SGDLS, CDR2 YYNGEE. In nucleotides, the CDR3 is TGTGCCACCGGGACTAGCGAAACAGATACGCAGTATTTT. Amino acids: CATGTSETDTQYF.

This clonotype was detected only a few times. The chain joins TRBV9 to TRBJ1-1, with D hard to call. V lost 3 bases, J lost 4 bases, and 10 bases lay in between. Germline V gene data show CDR1 as SGDLS and CDR2 as YYNGEE. The CDR3 covers 13 residues. CDR3 nucleotide sequence: TGTGCCAGCAGCGCCGGTGGCGGCACTGAAGCTTTCTTT. This gives the protein CASSAGGGTEAFF.

CDR3 DNA: TGTGCCACCAGCAGAGATTTGTGGGACAGGGTGCGAAATGGCTACACCTTC. It yields the protein CATSRDLWDRVRNGYTF. V is TRBV15 and J is TRBJ1-2, with 9 positions matching TRBD1. Germline lookup yields CDR1 LNHNV and CDR2 YYDKDF (reference sequence). The CDR3 contains 17 residues. J lost 6 bases, V lost 0 bases, and 11 bases had no gene match.

This clonotype appeared a few times. This sequence joins TRBV7-2 and TRBJ2-7, with D unclear. This CDR3 region has 14 residues. The germline gives CDR1 SGHTA, CDR2 FQGNSA. V was shortened by 5 bases and J by 3 bases, with 14 bases between the two germline ends. Here the CDR3 reads CASSPGPPIYEQYF. In DNA form, the CDR3 reads TGTGCCAGCAGCCCTGGGCCACCAATCTACGAGCAGTACTTC. Variable domain in full (rest from reference TRBV7-2 and TRBJ2-7): GAGVSQSPSNKVTEKGKDVELRCDPISGHTALYWYRQSLGQGLEFLIYFQGNSAPDKSGLPSDRFSAERTGGSVSTLTIQRTQQEDSAVYLCASSPGPPIYEQYFGPGTRLTVT.

The CDR3 bases are TGTGCCAGCAGCCCCGGACTTGGAGCGGGAGGTCAGAATGAGCAGTTCTTC. Its protein is CASSPGLGAGGQNEQFF. The chain employs TRBV7-9 and TRBJ2-1; 9 nucleotides match TRBD2. Germline CDR1 and CDR2: SEHNR and FQNEAQ (reference sequence). The junction had 15 bases not matched to a gene; V was cut back by 5 bases and J by 7 bases. This CDR3 comprises 17 residues. Full variable domain (outside the CDR3, taken from reference TRBV7-9 and TRBJ2-1): DTGVSQNPRHKITKRGQNVTFRCDPISEHNRLYWYRQTLGQGPEFLTYFQNEAQLEKSRLLSDRFSAERPKGSFSTLEIQRTEQGDSAMYLCASSPGLGAGGQNEQFFGPGTRLTVL.

This chain links TRBV4-1 with TRBJ1-2, with D hard to call. CDR3 length: 15 amino acids. Trimming removed 3 bases at V and 3 bases at J, with 14 bases between. Germline CDR1 MGHRA, CDR2 YSYEKL. The CDR3 sequence is CASSHGQRNDYGYTF. The DNA for the CDR3 is TGCGCCAGCAGCCATGGGCAGAGAAACGACTATGGCTACACCTTC.

This chain connects TRBV4-1 to TRBJ1-4; possible D gene TRBD1, 6 bases. This CDR3 region has 15 residues. Trimming cost V 0 bases and J 7 bases, with 12 bases left between them. CDR1 is MGHRA, CDR2 YSYEKL, per germline. The CDR3 here is CASSQDWGAGEKLFF. CDR3 nucleotides: TGCGCCAGCAGCCAAGATTGGGGGGCGGGTGAAAAACTGTTTTTT.

This clonotype was seen only a few times. The gene calls are TRBV19 and TRBJ2-1; 8 positions match TRBD2. The CDR3 consists of 14 residues. Germline V gene sequence: CDR1 LNHDA, CDR2 SQIVND (reference sequence). Trimming took 3 bases from V and 8 from J; bases not matched to a gene: 6. CDR3 nucleotides: TGTGCCAGTAGTATTGGACTAGCTGTCCATGAGCAGTTCTTC. Translated, it gives CASSIGLAVHEQFF.

The table lists this clonotype with a few counts. The genes are TRBV6-1 and TRBJ2-7, with 9 bases matching TRBD1. Germline assignment: CDR1 MNHNS and CDR2 SASEGT. Unmatched junction bases numbered 7, after V lost 8 bases and J lost 2 bases. This CDR3 comprises 14 residues. The CDR3 nucleotides read TGTGCCAGCTCCTCCGGGACAGGGACCTACGAGCAGTACGTC. It translates to CASSSGTGTYEQYV.

In its sample, this clonotype was seen many times. The V gene is TRBV6-6, the J gene TRBJ1-4, with D hard to call. This CDR3 is built from 10 residues. V lost 8 bases, J lost 8 bases, and 6 bases lay in between. Germline CDR1 and CDR2: MNHNY and SVGAGI (reference sequence). Here the CDR3 DNA reads TGTGCCAGCTGGTACGAAAAACTGTTTTTT. Its protein product is CASWYEKLFF.

CDR3 DNA sequence: TGTGCCAGCAGCCACGGGGCGGCTAGCGGGAGGTACGAGCAGTACTTC. Translating gives CASSHGAASGRYEQYF. The V and J genes are TRBV28 and TRBJ2-7, with 11 bases fitting TRBD2. The J segment lost 4 bases and the V segment lost 6 bases, leaving 11 bases of the junction unmatched. The CDR3 has 16 amino acids. Germline V gene data show CDR1 as MDHEN and CDR2 as SYDVKM.

The J gene is TRBJ2-3, the V gene TRBV6-5; 7 bases align to TRBD2. The trim removed 6 bases at V and 1 base at J, leaving 4 bases unmatched. CDR1 MNHEY and CDR2 SVGAGI come from the germline V gene. The CDR3 spans 14 residues. CDR3 sequence (DNA): TGTGCCAGCAGCCGGGACTACGGCACAGATACGCAGTATTTT. This encodes CASSRDYGTDTQYF.

The genes are TRBV15 and TRBJ1-1; no reliable D call. V shed 5 bases and J shed 8 bases, with 15 bases lying between them. The V gene's germline CDR1 is LNHNV and CDR2 YYDKDF (reference sequence). The CDR3 length is 13 residues. This CDR3 is CATSPRLGWEAFF. The CDR3 coding sequence is TGTGCCACCAGCCCCCGTCTCGGTTGGGAAGCTTTCTTT.

This clonotype turned up a few times. J is TRBJ2-7 and V is TRBV5-4; TRBD2 might be the D (6 bases). The CDR3 has 13 residues. CDR1 and CDR2 from the germline V gene are SGHNT and YYREEE (reference sequence). V was clipped by 4 bases and J by 9 bases, with 17 bases between them. CDR3 DNA: TGTGCCAGCAGCCACGACCGGGAGAGGTGGCAGTACTTC. Its protein product is CASSHDRERWQYF.

This clonotype was detected only once. This sequence joins TRBV20-1 and TRBJ2-5; D possibly matches TRBD1 or TRBD2 (5 bases each). The germline CDR1 and CDR2 sequences are DFQATT and SNEGSKA (reference sequence). CDR3 length: 16 amino acids. V was clipped by 3 bases and J by 1 base, with 18 bases between them. The CDR3 here is CSASPREQGVQETQYF. CDR3 DNA sequence: TGCAGTGCTAGTCCAAGGGAGCAGGGAGTCCAAGAGACCCAGTACTTC.

This clonotype was seen a handful of times. The genes are TRBV10-3 and TRBJ1-6, with D hard to call. This CDR3 comprises 13 residues. Trimming stripped 4 bases from V and 8 bases from J, with 9 bases between. CDR1 ENHRY and CDR2 SYGVKD come from the germline V gene. The CDR3 loop is CAISAGPDSPLHF. CDR3 coding DNA: TGTGCCATCAGTGCTGGGCCGGATTCACCCCTCCACTTT.

This clonotype was counted a few times. This sequence joins TRBV7-2 and TRBJ1-1; 7 bases match TRBD1. The V gene end was trimmed by 5 bases and the J gene end by 4 bases; junction bases not matched to a gene: 7. This CDR3 spans 14 amino acids. The germline gives CDR1 SGHTA, CDR2 FQGNSA. The CDR3 spells CASSPTGIATEAFF. The CDR3 DNA reads TGTGCCAGCAGCCCGACAGGGATCGCCACTGAAGCTTTCTTT.

J is TRBJ2-5 and V is TRBV7-9; D is tentatively TRBD1 or TRBD2 (6 bases each). The CDR3 extends over 14 amino acids. The V gene lost 3 bases and the J gene lost 6 bases, with 14 bases spanning the gap. Per the germline V gene, CDR1 is SEHNR and CDR2 is FQNEAQ (reference sequence). CDR3 in DNA: TGTGCCAGCAGCTTGGGGGCCCGGGAGAAGACCCAGTACTTC. Translation: CASSLGAREKTQYF.